Ten or more counts support the clone carrying this TCR beta chain. As yet, its antigen is unknown. TCRdb used MiXCR to reprocess the reads, holding one entry per CDR3 protein. The sample has 830,000 or so distinct CDR3 sequences; less than 35% are singletons. These data are taken from a study of T cell repertoires in cytomegalovirus infection. CDR3 length: 17 residues. V was clipped by 0 bases and J by 6 bases, with 18 bases between them. Germline CDR1 SGHTA, CDR2 FQGNSA. This specimen consisted of cultured CD8+ T cells from PBMCs, obtained from culture after CMV antigen stimulation. This sequence originates from a human donor in good health (CMV status not recorded). Some clones in this sample may be carry-over from other donors' samples. The chain employs TRBV7-2 and TRBJ1-5; no definite D call. For the CDR3, the DNA is TGTGCCAGCAGCTTAGCCGCAAACGGGGAATGGAGTCAGCCCCAGCATTTT. It yields the protein CASSLAANGEWSQPQHF.